The 5 T cell receptor beta chains below come from one sample, sequenced in a study of spatial heterogeneity in lung cancer. The time point denotes: sample taken at primary tumor resection. Whole RNA obtained from tumor, nontumor lung or frozen PBMC underwent sequencing without sorting. TCRdb used MiXCR to reprocess the 5' RACE reads, holding one entry per CDR3 protein. Altogether 7,000 or so distinct CDR3 sequences are present, under 6% being singletons, with the ten largest covering roughly 10%. The sample was normal lung tissue next to the tumor, taken at surgery. All receptors derive from a female donor with early-stage non-small cell lung cancer.

This clonotype was detected ten times or more. This beta chain appears as a stray read in a library generated for alpha chains; its size is not informative. J is TRBJ2-7 and V is TRBV11-2; D possibly corresponds to TRBD1 (6 bases). There are 13 residues in the CDR3. Germline V CDR1 and CDR2: SGHAT, FQNNGV. V was trimmed by 8 bases and J by 6 bases, leaving 17 bases between them. CDR3 DNA sequence: TGTGCCAGCGGACAGACGGAGTTTTCCGAGCAGTACTTC. This sequence encodes CASGQTEFSEQYF.

Of note for this clonotype: This beta chain is off target for a library built for alpha chains, so its abundance means little. V usage is TRBV24-1 and J usage is TRBJ1-2; D uncertain. Germline V CDR1 and CDR2: KGHDR, SFDVKD. This CDR3 has 14 residues. The germline V and J ends were trimmed by 4 bases and 4 bases, with 12 bases remaining between them. The DNA of the CDR3 is TGTGCCACCAGTGACCCGGGGAGGGCCTATGGCTACACCTTC. Residues: CATSDPGRAYGYTF.

This clonotype ranks as medium-sized (0.01 to 0.1%). This beta chain was picked up by a library intended for alpha chains and is off target, so its count carries little meaning. The chain joins TRBV29-1 to TRBJ2-3; tentatively, D is TRBD2 (5 bases). Per the germline V gene, CDR1 is SQVTM and CDR2 is ANQGSEA. Trimming removed 7 bases from V and 6 bases from J, with 17 bases in between. The CDR3 contains 13 residues. DNA of the CDR3: TGCAGCGGCAATTCTCCAGGACTTGATACGCAGTATTTT. Its protein product is CSGNSPGLDTQYF.

This clonotype is medium-sized within its sample. This beta chain came through as a stray read in a library set up for alpha chains, and its size says little. The V gene is TRBV18, the J gene TRBJ2-4; 7 bases line up with TRBD1. This CDR3 comprises 15 residues. V lost 5 bases and J lost 3; bases outside the gene matches: 7. Germline assignment: CDR1 KGHSH and CDR2 LQKENI. The CDR3 bases are TGTGCCAGCTCAAGCCGACAGGGTAGCAAAAACATTCAGTACTTC. This gives the protein CASSSRQGSKNIQYF. Full variable domain (rest looked up from reference TRBV18 and TRBJ2-4): NAGVMQNPRHLVRRRGQEARLRCSPMKGHSHVYWYRQLPEEGLKFMVYLQKENIIDESGMPKERFSAEFPKEGPSILRIQQVVRGDSAAYFCASSSRQGSKNIQYFGAGTRLSVL.

Comments on this clonotype: Because this beta chain is a stray read in a library intended to capture alpha chains, its abundance should not be given much weight. The V and J genes are TRBV6-1 and TRBJ1-5; TRBD1 is a possible D gene (5 bases). From germline, CDR1 is MNHNS and CDR2 SASEGT. Trimming cost V 6 bases and J 5 bases, with 11 bases left between them. The CDR3 runs to 13 residues. The CDR3: CASSDGAYQPQHF. The DNA of the CDR3 is TGTGCCAGCAGCGATGGGGCTTATCAGCCCCAGCATTTT.